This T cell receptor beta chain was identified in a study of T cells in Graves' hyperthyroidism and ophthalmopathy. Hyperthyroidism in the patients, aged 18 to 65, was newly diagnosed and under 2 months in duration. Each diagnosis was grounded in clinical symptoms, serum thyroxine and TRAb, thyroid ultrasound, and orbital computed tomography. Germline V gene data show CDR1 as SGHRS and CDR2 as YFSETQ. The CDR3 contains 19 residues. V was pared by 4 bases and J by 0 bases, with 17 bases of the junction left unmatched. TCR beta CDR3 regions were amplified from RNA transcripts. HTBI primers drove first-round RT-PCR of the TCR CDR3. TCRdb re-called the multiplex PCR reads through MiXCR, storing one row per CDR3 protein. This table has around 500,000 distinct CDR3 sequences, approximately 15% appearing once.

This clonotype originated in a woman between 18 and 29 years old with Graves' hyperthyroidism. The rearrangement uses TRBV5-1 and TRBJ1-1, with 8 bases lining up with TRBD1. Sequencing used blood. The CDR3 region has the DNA TGCGCCAGCAGCCGCGACAAGGCAGGGGGCGCGAGTATGAACACTGAAGCTTTCTTT. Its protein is CASSRDKAGGASMNTEAFF.